This T cell receptor beta chain was profiled in a study of blood T cell repertoires in COVID-19. In the study overall: Sources were T cells, B-cell-depleted T cells, or PBMCs; the material itself was cDNA or gDNA.

Per the germline V gene, CDR1 is SGHVS and CDR2 is FQNEAQ. Trimming took 1 base from V and 3 from J, leaving 13 bases between them. This CDR3 contains 16 residues. In the original workflow: Estimates of nucleated cell counts were drawn from the amplification of reference gene primers. Clones were sequenced by immunoSEQ multiplex PCR, and TCRdb holds only the in-frame ones, with some missing. That table is the source of V, J and clone size, and D and trimming were worked out from the DNA. This sample has 80,000 to 100,000 clones, with 90% found just once. Sequences were obtained from peripheral blood. This receptor was identified in a human donor with active COVID-19. The donor label of this sample is uncertain. V and J are TRBV7-8 and TRBJ1-5; D is perhaps TRBD1 (5 bases). The DNA of the CDR3 is TGTGCCAGCAGCTTAGTTCCCCGACAGACCAATCAGCCCCAGCATTTT. Translating gives CASSLVPRQTNQPQHF.